This is a list of T cell receptor beta chains from one sample in a study of CD8+ T cells in alopecia areata. Sequencing used immunoSEQ multiplex PCR; TCRdb keeps in-frame clones, though not all of them. This table holds roughly 130,000 clones, about 57% found once. The material sequenced was CD4+ T cells sorted from blood, taken at week 0. The receptors originated from a human donor with alopecia areata. Each CDR3 is given without its conserved first and last residue. Fields, in order: CDR3 protein, J gene, CDR3 length, V gene.

ASSLVNEQF,TRBJ2-1,9,TRBV7-9
ATSRAGTGFDEQF,TRBJ2-1,13,TRBV15
ASSQGGSGANVLT,TRBJ2-6,13,TRBV4-1
ATSRDFAGELF,TRBJ2-2,11,TRBV15
ASSPDRVRGYT,TRBJ1-2,11,TRBV5-4
ASSLASGTNTGELF,TRBJ2-2,14,TRBV7-7
ASTPGRGWTDTQY,TRBJ2-3,13,TRBV27
ASSPLVPNYGYT,TRBJ1-2,12,TRBV27
ASSRVIAGAYEQY,TRBJ2-7,13,TRBV27
ASSPTGADYGYT,TRBJ1-2,12,TRBV18